This TCR beta chain was profiled in a study of T cells after yellow fever vaccination. Overall study results and limits: A large majority of primary-vaccination clones showed up again after the booster (roughly 96% CD4, 75% to 90% CD8).

V shed 2 bases, J shed 5 bases, and the junction held 6 bases outside the gene matches. Germline CDR1 is SGHKS and CDR2 is YYEKEE (reference sequence). CDR3 length equals 14 residues. This clonotype was seen more than once but under ten times. Antigen: not known. TCRdb passed the 5' RACE reads through MiXCR, listing each CDR3 protein once. The repertoire holds 250,000 to 350,000 distinct CDR3 sequences, with approximately 4.5% as singletons. The receptor's source is a man aged 18 to 30 who received the YFV17D yellow fever vaccine. Specimen: PBMCs, collected 15 days after the yellow fever booster vaccination. The chain combines TRBV5-5 with TRBJ2-5; 7 bases match TRBD1. This CDR3 reads CASSFLTGHETQYF. CDR3 DNA sequence: TGTGCCAGCAGCTTCCTGACAGGGCACGAGACCCAGTACTTC.